This TCR beta chain was sequenced for a study of blood T cell repertoires in COVID-19. Study-level background: Both acute and convalescent COVID-19 samples were obtained from the United States, Italy and Spain.

CDR3 size: 14 residues. Trimming stripped 7 bases from V and 4 bases from J, with 16 bases between. The V gene's germline CDR1 is MNHNY and CDR2 SVGAGI (reference sequence). Original handling: How many nucleated cells were present was estimated from reference gene primer amplification. Repertoires were generated with immunoSEQ multiplex PCR, while TCRdb's copy carries only in-frame clones and drops some. D and trimming were read from the DNA, whereas the V and J calls and clone size are those reported in that table. This table has 120,000 or so clones, around 89% appearing once. The rearrangement links TRBV6-6 to TRBJ1-2, with a weak D call TRBD1 (6 bases). The clonotype originates from a man between 45 and 60 years old with acute or convalescent COVID-19. Sequencing used peripheral blood. The CDR3 protein is CASTRGGASYGYTF. The CDR3 nucleotides read TGTGCCAGCACCCGGGGGGGGGCGAGCTATGGCTACACCTTC.